This record covers a single T cell receptor (beta chain). Its specificity is not known. The sample belongs to a study of cytomegalovirus exposure and HLA in healthy donors. Across the study: It was reported in a later analysis that the same platform had been used for the 120 validation repertoires as for the approximately 700 first-cohort repertoires.

General study results and limits: Diagnosis of cytomegalovirus status made by the classifier reportedly showed high specificity and sensitivity. TCR clusters originating in the first cohort tended to co-occur in the 120 validation repertoires, according to a later analysis.

The method was immunoSEQ multiplex PCR; TCRdb's version includes in-frame clones alone and lacks a portion of them. The sample shows about 160,000 clones, about four fifths of them seen only once. This TCR came from a man aged 30 to 39 in good health and CMV-seropositive. Sequencing input: PBMCs.

CDR3 residues: CASSPSRGTEAFF. The CDR3 DNA reads TGTGCCAGCAGTCCCTCAAGGGGCACTGAAGCTTTCTTT. V gene TRBV27 combines with J gene TRBJ1-1; TRBD1 might be the D (5 bases). Looked up from germline, CDR1 is MNHEY and CDR2 is SMNVEV (reference sequence). V was clipped by 5 bases and J by 4 bases, with 11 bases between them. The CDR3 length is 13 residues.